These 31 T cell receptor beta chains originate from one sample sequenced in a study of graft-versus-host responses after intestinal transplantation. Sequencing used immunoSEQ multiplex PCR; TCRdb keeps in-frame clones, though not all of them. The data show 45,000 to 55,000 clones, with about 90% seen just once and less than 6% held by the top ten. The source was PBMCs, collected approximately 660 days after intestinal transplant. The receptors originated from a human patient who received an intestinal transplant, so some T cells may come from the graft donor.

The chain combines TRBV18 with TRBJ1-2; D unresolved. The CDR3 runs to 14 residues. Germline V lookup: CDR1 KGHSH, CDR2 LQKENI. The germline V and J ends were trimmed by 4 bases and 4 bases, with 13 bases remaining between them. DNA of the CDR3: TGTGCCAGCTCACTTCAAACAGCCTCCTATGGCTACACCTTC. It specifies CASSLQTASYGYTF.

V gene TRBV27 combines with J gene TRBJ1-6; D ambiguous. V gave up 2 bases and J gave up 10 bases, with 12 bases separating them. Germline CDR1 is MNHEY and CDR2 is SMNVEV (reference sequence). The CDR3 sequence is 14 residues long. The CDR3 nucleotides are TGTGCCAGCAGTTTACTCGGGGAAAACTCACCCCTCCACTTT. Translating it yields CASSLLGENSPLHF.

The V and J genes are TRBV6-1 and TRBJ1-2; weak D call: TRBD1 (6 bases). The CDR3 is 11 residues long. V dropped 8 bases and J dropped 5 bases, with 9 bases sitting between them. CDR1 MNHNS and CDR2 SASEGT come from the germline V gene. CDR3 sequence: CASRDTYGYTF. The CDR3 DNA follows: TGTGCCAGCCGGGACACGTATGGCTACACCTTC.

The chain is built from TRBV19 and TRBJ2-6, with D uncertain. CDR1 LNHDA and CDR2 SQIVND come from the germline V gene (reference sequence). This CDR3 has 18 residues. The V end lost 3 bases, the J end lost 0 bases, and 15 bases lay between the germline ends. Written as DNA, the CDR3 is TGTGCCAGTAGTATTGCCCTAGGTCCCCTCTCTGGGGCCAACGTCCTGACTTTC. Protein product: CASSIALGPLSGANVLTF.

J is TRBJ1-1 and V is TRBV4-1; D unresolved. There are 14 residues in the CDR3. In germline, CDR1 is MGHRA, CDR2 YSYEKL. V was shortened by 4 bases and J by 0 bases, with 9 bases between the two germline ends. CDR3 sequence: CASSPVSMNTEAFF. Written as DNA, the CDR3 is TGCGCCAGCAGCCCCGTGTCTATGAACACTGAAGCTTTCTTT.

CDR3 in amino acids: CASSLGGDRVYNSPLHF. CDR3 nucleotides: TGTGCCAGCAGCCTCGGGGGGGACAGGGTCTATAATTCACCCCTCCACTTT. J is TRBJ1-6 and V is TRBV7-6, with 9 bases matching TRBD1. There are 17 residues in the CDR3. Germline-derived CDR1 and CDR2 are SGHVS and FNYEAQ. V lost 5 bases to trimming and J lost 3 bases; unmatched junction nucleotides: 8.

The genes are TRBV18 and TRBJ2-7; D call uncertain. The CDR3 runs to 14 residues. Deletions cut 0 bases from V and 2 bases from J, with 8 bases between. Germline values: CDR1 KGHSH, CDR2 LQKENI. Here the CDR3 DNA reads TGTGCCAGCTCACCACCGTCCTCCACCTACGAGCAGTACTTC. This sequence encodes CASSPPSSTYEQYF.

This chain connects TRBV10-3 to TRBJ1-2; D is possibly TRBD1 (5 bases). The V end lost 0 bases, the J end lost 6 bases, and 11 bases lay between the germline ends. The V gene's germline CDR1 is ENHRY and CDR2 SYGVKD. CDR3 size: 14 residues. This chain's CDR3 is CAISESPGIDGYTF. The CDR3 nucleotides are TGTGCCATCAGTGAGTCACCAGGGATAGATGGCTACACCTTC.

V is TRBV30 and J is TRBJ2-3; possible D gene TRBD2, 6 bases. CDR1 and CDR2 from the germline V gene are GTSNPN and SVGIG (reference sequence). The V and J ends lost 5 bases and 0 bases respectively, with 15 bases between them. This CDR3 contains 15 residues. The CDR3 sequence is CAWGTGSGSTDTQYF. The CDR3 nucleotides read TGTGCCTGGGGGACGGGTAGCGGCAGCACAGATACGCAGTATTTT.

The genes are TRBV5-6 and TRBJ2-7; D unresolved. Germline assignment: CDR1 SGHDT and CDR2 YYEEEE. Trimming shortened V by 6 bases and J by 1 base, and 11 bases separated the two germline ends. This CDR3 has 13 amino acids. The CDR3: CASNFAGSYEQYF. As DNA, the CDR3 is TGTGCCAGCAATTTCGCAGGATCCTACGAGCAGTACTTC.

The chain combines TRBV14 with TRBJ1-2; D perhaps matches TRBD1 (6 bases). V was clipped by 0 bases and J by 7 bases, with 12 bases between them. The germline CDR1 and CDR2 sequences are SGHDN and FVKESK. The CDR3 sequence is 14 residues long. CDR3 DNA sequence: TGTGCCAGCAGCCAAGATCTGGGGGGCGGTGGCTACACCTTC. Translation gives CASSQDLGGGGYTF.

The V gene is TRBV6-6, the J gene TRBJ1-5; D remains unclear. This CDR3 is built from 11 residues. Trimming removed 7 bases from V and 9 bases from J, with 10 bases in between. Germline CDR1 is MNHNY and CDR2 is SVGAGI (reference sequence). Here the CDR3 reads CASTELGPQHF. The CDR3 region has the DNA TGTGCCAGCACCGAGTTGGGGCCCCAGCATTTT.

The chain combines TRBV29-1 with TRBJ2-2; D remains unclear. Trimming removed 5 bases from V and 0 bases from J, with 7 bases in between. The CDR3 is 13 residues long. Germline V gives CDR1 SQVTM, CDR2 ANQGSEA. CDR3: CSVTSTNTGELFF. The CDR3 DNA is TGCAGCGTTACCAGTACGAACACCGGGGAGCTGTTTTTT.

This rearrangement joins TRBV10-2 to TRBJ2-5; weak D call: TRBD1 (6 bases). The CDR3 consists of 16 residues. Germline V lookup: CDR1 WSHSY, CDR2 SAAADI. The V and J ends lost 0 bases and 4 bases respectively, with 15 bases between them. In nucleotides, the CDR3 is TGCGCCAGCAGTGAGTCGGGCCAGGGGTGGGGAGAGACCCAGTACTTC. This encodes CASSESGQGWGETQYF.

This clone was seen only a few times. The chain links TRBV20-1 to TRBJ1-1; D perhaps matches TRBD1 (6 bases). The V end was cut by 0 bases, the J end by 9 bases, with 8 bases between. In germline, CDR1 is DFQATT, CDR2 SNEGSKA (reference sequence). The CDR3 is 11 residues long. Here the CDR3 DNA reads TGCAGTGCTAGAGACGGGGGGCAAGCTTTCTTT. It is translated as CSARDGGQAFF.

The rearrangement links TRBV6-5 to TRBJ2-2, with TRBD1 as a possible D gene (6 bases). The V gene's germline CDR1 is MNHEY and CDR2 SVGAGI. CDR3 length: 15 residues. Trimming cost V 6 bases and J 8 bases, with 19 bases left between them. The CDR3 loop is CASRITGSGRGELFF. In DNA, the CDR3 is TGTGCCAGCAGAATAACAGGGAGTGGACGTGGGGAGCTGTTTTTT.

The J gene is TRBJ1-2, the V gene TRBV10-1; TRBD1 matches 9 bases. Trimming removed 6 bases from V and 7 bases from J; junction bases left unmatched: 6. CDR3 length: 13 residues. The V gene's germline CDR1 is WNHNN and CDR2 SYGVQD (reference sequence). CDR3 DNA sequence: TGCGCCAGCAGATGGGACAGGGTGGTTGGCTACACCTTC. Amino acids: CASRWDRVVGYTF.

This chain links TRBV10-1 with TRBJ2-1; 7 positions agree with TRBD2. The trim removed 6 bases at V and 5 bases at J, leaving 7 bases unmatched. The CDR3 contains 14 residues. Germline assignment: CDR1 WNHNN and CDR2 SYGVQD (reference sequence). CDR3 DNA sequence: TGCGCCAGCAGAAGGGCTAGCGGAGACAATGAGCAGTTCTTC. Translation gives CASRRASGDNEQFF.

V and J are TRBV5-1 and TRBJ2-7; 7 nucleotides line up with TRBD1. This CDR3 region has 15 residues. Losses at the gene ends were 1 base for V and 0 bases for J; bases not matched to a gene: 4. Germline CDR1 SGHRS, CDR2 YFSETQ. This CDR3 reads CASSLKGGTSYEQYF. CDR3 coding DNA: TGCGCCAGCAGCTTGAAAGGGGGCACCTCCTACGAGCAGTACTTC.

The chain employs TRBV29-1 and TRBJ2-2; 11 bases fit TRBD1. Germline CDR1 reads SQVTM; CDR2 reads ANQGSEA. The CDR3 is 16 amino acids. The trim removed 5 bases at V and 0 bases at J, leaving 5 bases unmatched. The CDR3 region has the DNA TGCAGCGTTCGGACAGGGGGCGCCTCGAACACCGGGGAGCTGTTTTTT. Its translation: CSVRTGGASNTGELFF.

The CDR3 sequence: CASSSKTRNTQYF. Here the CDR3 DNA reads TGTGCCAGCAGCTCCAAGACTAGGAATACGCAGTATTTT. This sequence joins TRBV5-8 and TRBJ2-3; D may be TRBD2 (6 bases). The germline V gene has CDR1 SGHTS and CDR2 YDEGEE. CDR3 length: 13 amino acids. V lost 3 bases, J lost 7 bases, and 12 bases lay in between.

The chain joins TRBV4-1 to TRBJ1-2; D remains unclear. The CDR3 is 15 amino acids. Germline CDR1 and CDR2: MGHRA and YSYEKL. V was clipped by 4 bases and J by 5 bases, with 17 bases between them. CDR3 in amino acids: CASSPSRVWFYGYTF. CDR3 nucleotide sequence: TGCGCCAGCAGCCCCTCGAGGGTATGGTTTTATGGCTACACCTTC.

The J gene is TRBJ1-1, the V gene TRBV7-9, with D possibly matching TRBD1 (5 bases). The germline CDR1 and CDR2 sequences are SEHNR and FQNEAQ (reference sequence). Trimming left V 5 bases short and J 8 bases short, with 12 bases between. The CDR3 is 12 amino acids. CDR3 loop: CASSPRPGEAFF. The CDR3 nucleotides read TGTGCCAGCAGCCCCAGGCCAGGGGAAGCTTTCTTT.

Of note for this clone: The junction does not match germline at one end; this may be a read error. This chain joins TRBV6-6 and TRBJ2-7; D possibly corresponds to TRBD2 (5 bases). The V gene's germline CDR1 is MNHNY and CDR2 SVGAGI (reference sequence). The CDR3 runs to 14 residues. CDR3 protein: CAISEGLSSYEQYF. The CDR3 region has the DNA TGTGCCATCAGTGAGGGCCTGAGCTCCTACGAGCAGTACTTC.

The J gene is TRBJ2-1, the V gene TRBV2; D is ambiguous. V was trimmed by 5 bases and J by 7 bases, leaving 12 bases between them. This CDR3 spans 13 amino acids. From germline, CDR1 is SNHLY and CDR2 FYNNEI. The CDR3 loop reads CASSLVGSNEQFF. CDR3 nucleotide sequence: TGTGCCAGCAGTCTAGTAGGGTCGAATGAGCAGTTCTTC.

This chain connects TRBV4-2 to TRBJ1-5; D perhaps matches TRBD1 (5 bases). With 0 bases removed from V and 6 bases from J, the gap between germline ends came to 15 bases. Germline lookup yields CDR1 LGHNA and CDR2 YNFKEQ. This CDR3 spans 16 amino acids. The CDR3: CASSQEGAQGGQPQHF. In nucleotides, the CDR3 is TGTGCCAGCAGCCAAGAAGGGGCGCAGGGCGGTCAGCCCCAGCATTTT.

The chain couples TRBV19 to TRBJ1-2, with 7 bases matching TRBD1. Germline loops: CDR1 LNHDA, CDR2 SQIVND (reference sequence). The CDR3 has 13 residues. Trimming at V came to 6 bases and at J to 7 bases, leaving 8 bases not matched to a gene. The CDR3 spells CASRSSQGGGYTF. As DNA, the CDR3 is TGTGCCAGTAGAAGTTCGCAGGGGGGTGGCTACACCTTC.

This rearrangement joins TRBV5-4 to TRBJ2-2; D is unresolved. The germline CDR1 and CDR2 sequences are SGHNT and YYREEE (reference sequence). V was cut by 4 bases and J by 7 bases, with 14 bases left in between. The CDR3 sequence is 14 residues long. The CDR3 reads CASSQEHSGGELFF. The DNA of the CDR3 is TGTGCCAGCAGCCAAGAGCACAGTGGCGGGGAGCTGTTTTTT.

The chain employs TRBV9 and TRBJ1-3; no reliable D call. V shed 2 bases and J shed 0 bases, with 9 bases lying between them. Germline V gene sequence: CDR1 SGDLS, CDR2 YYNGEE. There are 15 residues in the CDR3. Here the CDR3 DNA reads TGTGCCAGCAGCGTGCAGGCAGACTCTGGAAACACCATATATTTT. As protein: CASSVQADSGNTIYF.

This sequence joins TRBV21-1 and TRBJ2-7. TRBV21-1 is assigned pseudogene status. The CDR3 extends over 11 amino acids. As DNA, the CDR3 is TGTGCCAGGCCCCGCTCCTACGAGCAGTACTTC. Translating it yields CARPRSYEQYF.

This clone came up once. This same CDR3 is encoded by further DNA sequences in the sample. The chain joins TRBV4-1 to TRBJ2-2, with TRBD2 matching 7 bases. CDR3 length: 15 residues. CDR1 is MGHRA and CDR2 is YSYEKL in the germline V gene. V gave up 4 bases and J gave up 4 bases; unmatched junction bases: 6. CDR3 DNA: TGCGCCAGCAGCCGGGGGACGGGGGGCACCGGGGAGCTGTTTTTT. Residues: CASSRGTGGTGELFF.